Here is one T cell receptor (beta chain) with its context. Its specificity is unknown. The study drew the donors from its approximately 120-subject validation cohort, separate from the approximately 700-subject first cohort. TCRdb's table, derived via immunoSEQ multiplex PCR, lists solely in-frame clones and lacks some. The sample has 100,000 to 130,000 clones; approximately 96% are singletons. The data were taken from a study of cytomegalovirus exposure and HLA in healthy donors. In germline, CDR1 is SGHRS, CDR2 YFSETQ. The length of the CDR3 is 17 residues. Trimming shortened V by 1 base and J by 0 bases, and 16 bases separated the two germline ends. Findings and limits, study-wide: A later analysis found first-cohort TCR clusters tended to co-occur in the 90 to 150 validation repertoires. In vitro, three CMV-associated chains proved specific for CMV antigens. Among TCR beta chains, those listed as cytomegalovirus-associated numbered around 160.

The receptor's source is a woman between 18 and 30 years old in good health and CMV-seronegative. The sequenced sample was PBMCs. The chain couples TRBV5-1 to TRBJ1-2; D remains ambiguous. In DNA, the CDR3 is TGCGCCAGCAGCTTGAATTTAGGCTATGCGGCTAACTATGGCTACACCTTC. Residues: CASSLNLGYAANYGYTF.